This T cell receptor (beta chain) appears in the sequencing data of a study of blood T cell repertoires in COVID-19. Generated by immunoSEQ multiplex PCR, the TCRdb table keeps only in-frame clones and is missing some. The table has roughly 330,000 clones, roughly 90% seen once. The CDR3 is made up of 16 amino acids. Trimming pared 3 bases from V and 1 base from J, leaving 15 bases between. CDR1 is MNHEY, CDR2 SMNVEV, per germline (reference sequence). This TCR came from a man between 18 and 35 years old who had recovered from COVID-19. Material for sequencing was peripheral blood. The gene calls are TRBV27 and TRBJ1-2; possible D gene TRBD1, 5 bases. The CDR3 loop is CASSFSAGLGNYGYTF. The CDR3 DNA reads as TGTGCCAGCAGTTTTTCCGCGGGGCTGGGTAACTATGGCTACACCTTC.